These 14 T cell receptor beta chains were all obtained from the same sample, sequenced in a study of beta chain features in type 1 diabetes. These receptors have no identified antigens. Sequencing targeted expressed TCRB transcripts, as all isolated RNA had been reverse transcribed. Only in-frame clones appear in the TCRdb table, and some are missing; sequencing was by immunoSEQ multiplex PCR. Among roughly 290,000 clones, around 16% were seen once, and the ten largest hold around 0.015%. Study observations and caveats: In every one of the four CD4+ subsets, TCRB CDR3s were moderately but significantly shorter in Type 1 diabetes patients.

Material for sequencing was naive CD4+ T cells from blood. All receptors come from a man aged 18 to 29 with type 1 diabetes.

J is TRBJ1-3 and V is TRBV9; a weak D match, TRBD1 (6 bases). The CDR3 is made up of 15 amino acids. From germline, CDR1 is SGDLS and CDR2 YYNGEE. Trimming pared 7 bases from V and 0 bases from J, leaving 14 bases between. CDR3 in DNA: TGTGCCAGCCGACTGGGGGCCAGCTCTGGAAACACCATATATTTT. Translated: CASRLGASSGNTIYF.

The genes are TRBV11-2 and TRBJ2-1; 11 nucleotides align to TRBD2. The germline V gene has CDR1 SGHAT and CDR2 FQNNGV. The CDR3 is 19 residues long. With 1 base clipped from V and 9 bases from J, the junction kept 17 bases outside the gene matches. CDR3 loop: CASSLVRSSGRAVSGEQFF. CDR3 DNA sequence: TGTGCCAGCAGCTTAGTCAGGAGTAGCGGGAGGGCCGTATCCGGTGAGCAGTTCTTC.

V and J are TRBV29-1 and TRBJ2-1; TRBD2 might be the D (6 bases). V lost 4 bases and J 3 bases, leaving 10 bases between the germline ends. The germline CDR1 and CDR2 sequences are SQVTM and ANQGSEA. The CDR3 contains 13 residues. CDR3 bases: TGCAGCGTTGGGGCTAGCGACTACAATGAGCAGTTCTTC. It is translated as CSVGASDYNEQFF.

This clone was detected only a few times. This rearrangement joins TRBV6-5 to TRBJ2-3; TRBD2 is a possible D gene (6 bases). Germline V gene lookup returns CDR1 MNHEY and CDR2 SVGAGI. This CDR3 is 12 amino acids long. Between the trimmed V and J ends, which lost 6 bases and 5 bases, there was a span of 9 bases. The chain's CDR3 is CASRNGRDTQYF. In nucleotides, the CDR3 is TGTGCCAGCAGGAACGGGAGAGATACGCAGTATTTT.

The chain has TRBV11-2 and TRBJ2-1; maybe TRBD2 (7 bases). V shed 7 bases and J shed 8 bases, with 15 bases lying between them. The CDR3 runs 13 residues. Germline V lookup: CDR1 SGHAT, CDR2 FQNNGV. The chain's CDR3 is CASKTGGSDEQFF. The CDR3 DNA reads as TGTGCCAGCAAGACAGGCGGGAGCGATGAGCAGTTCTTC. Complete variable domain (other parts from reference TRBV11-2 and TRBJ2-1): EAGVAQSPRYKIIEKRQSVAFWCNPISGHATLYWYQQILGQGPKLLIQFQNNGVVDDSQLPKDRFSAERLKGVDSTLKIQPAKLEDSAVYLCASKTGGSDEQFFGPGTRLTVL.

V and J are TRBV2 and TRBJ2-1; a weak D match, TRBD1 (6 bases). Germline loops: CDR1 SNHLY, CDR2 FYNNEI. The CDR3 has 13 residues. With 5 bases removed from V and 3 bases from J, the gap between germline ends came to 8 bases. The CDR3: CASSRGNYNEQFF. CDR3 in DNA: TGTGCCAGCAGTAGGGGGAACTACAATGAGCAGTTCTTC.

This clone has only a few counts. The rearrangement links TRBV7-8 to TRBJ1-1; D is possibly TRBD1 (5 bases). Per germline, CDR1 SGHVS and CDR2 FQNEAQ. CDR3 length: 14 amino acids. V shed 3 bases and J shed 2 bases, with 10 bases lying between them. In nucleotides, the CDR3 is TGTGCCAGCAGCTTCGGCAGGGTAAACACTGAAGCTTTCTTT. The encoded protein is CASSFGRVNTEAFF. The whole variable domain, filled in from reference TRBV7-8 and TRBJ1-1, reads GAGVSQSPRYKVAKRGQDVALRCDPISGHVSLFWYQQALGQGPEFLTYFQNEAQLDKSGLPSDRFFAERPEGSVSTLKIQRTQQEDSAVYLCASSFGRVNTEAFFGQGTRLTVV.

This clone turned up a few times. The chain carries TRBV6-5 and TRBJ1-5, with 8 nucleotides matching TRBD1. The CDR3 runs 15 residues. J lost 4 bases, V lost 6 bases, and 8 bases had no gene match. The V gene's germline CDR1 is MNHEY and CDR2 SVGAGI. The CDR3 bases are TGTGCCAGCAGCCCGGACAGGGTAGGGAATCAGCCCCAGCATTTT. Translation gives CASSPDRVGNQPQHF.

This clone has only a few counts. The chain uses TRBV19 and TRBJ1-4, with 7 bases identical to TRBD1. CDR1 and CDR2 from the germline V gene are LNHDA and SQIVND (reference sequence). After removal of 8 bases from V and 8 bases from J, the junction contained 8 bases not matched to a gene. The CDR3 sequence is 13 residues long. The CDR3 coding sequence is TGTGCCAGTGGTACAGGGGATGAGGAAAAACTGTTTTTT. Protein: CASGTGDEEKLFF.

The chain combines TRBV28 with TRBJ2-1, with unresolved D. V lost 7 bases and J 8 bases, leaving 9 bases between the germline ends. This CDR3 contains 11 residues. The germline CDR1 and CDR2 sequences are MDHEN and SYDVKM. CDR3 protein: CASTSSDEQFF. Written as DNA, the CDR3 is TGTGCCAGCACCTCCTCGGATGAGCAGTTCTTC.

The chain links TRBV28 to TRBJ1-6; D unresolved. This CDR3 has 16 amino acids. The germline V gene encodes CDR1 MDHEN and CDR2 SYDVKM. V was shortened by 5 bases and J by 2 bases, with 13 bases between the two germline ends. The CDR3: CASSPTRSAYNSPLHF. The CDR3 coding sequence is TGTGCCAGCAGTCCGACCAGGTCGGCCTATAATTCACCCCTCCACTTT.

The chain couples TRBV6-6 to TRBJ1-1; D unresolved. V gave up 2 bases and J gave up 2 bases, with 6 bases separating them. The CDR3 sequence is 13 residues long. The germline V gene has CDR1 MNHNY and CDR2 SVGAGI (reference sequence). CDR3 DNA sequence: TGTGCCAGCAGTTACAGGACTAACACTGAAGCTTTCTTT. The encoded protein is CASSYRTNTEAFF.

This clone was counted between two and nine times. The gene calls are TRBV5-1 and TRBJ2-6, with D possibly being TRBD2 (5 bases). V gave up 1 base and J gave up 2 bases, with 13 bases separating them. Looked up from germline, CDR1 is SGHRS and CDR2 is YFSETQ. The CDR3 runs 17 residues. DNA for the CDR3: TGCGCCAGCAGCTTGATCTCCCCGAGGGCTGGGGCCAACGTCCTGACTTTC. It specifies CASSLISPRAGANVLTF.

V is TRBV28 and J is TRBJ2-7; 7 nucleotides line up with TRBD1. CDR1 and CDR2 from the germline V gene are MDHEN and SYDVKM. With V trimmed by 5 bases and J by 0 bases, 7 bases remained unmatched. The CDR3 spans 15 residues. The CDR3 DNA reads TGTGCCAGCAGTAGACCCGGGACAGCCTCCTACGAGCAGTACTTC. Its protein is CASSRPGTASYEQYF.